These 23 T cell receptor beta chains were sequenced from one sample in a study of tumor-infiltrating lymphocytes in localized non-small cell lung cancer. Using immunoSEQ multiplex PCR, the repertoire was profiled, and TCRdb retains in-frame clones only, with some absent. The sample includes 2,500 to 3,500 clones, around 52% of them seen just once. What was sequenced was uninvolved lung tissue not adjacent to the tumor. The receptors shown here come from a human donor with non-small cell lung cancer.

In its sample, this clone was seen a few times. CDR3 region: CASTSGLAGGDHEQYF. CDR3 coding DNA: TGTGCCAGCACCTCGGGACTAGCGGGAGGAGACCACGAGCAGTACTTC. The chain recombines TRBV27 with TRBJ2-7, with 15 positions matching TRBD2. V shed 7 bases and J 5 bases; nucleotides not matched to a gene: 9. The CDR3 consists of 16 residues. CDR1 is MNHEY and CDR2 is SMNVEV in the germline V gene (reference sequence).

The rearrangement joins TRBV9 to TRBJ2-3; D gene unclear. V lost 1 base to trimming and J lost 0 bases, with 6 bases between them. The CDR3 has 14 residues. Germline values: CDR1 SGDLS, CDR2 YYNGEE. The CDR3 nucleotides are TGTGCCAGCAGCGTAAGGGTTAGCACAGATACGCAGTATTTT. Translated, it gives CASSVRVSTDTQYF. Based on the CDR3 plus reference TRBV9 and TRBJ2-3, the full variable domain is DSGVTQTPKHLITATGQRVTLRCSPRSGDLSVYWYQQSLDQGLQFLIQYYNGEERAKGNILERFSAQQFPDLHSELNLSSLELGDSALYFCASSVRVSTDTQYFGPGTRLTVL.

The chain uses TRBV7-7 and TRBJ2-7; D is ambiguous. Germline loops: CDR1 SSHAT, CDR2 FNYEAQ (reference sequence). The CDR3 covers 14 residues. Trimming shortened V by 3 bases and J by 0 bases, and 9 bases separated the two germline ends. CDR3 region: CASSLSSVSYEQYF. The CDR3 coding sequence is TGTGCCAGCAGCTTGTCCAGCGTCTCCTACGAGCAGTACTTC. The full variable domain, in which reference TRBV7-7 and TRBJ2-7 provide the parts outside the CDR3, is GAGVSQSPRYKVTKRGQDVTLRCDPISSHATLYWYQQALGQGPEFLTYFNYEAQPDKSGLPSDRFSAERPEGSISTLTIQRTEQRDSAMYRCASSLSSVSYEQYFGPGTRLTVT.

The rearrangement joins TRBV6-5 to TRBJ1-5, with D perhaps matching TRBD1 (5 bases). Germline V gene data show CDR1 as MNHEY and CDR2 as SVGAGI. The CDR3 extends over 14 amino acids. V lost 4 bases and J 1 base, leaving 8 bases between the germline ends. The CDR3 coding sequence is TGTGCCAGCAGTTCGGGGGGGAGCAATCAGCCCCAGCATTTT. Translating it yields CASSSGGSNQPQHF.

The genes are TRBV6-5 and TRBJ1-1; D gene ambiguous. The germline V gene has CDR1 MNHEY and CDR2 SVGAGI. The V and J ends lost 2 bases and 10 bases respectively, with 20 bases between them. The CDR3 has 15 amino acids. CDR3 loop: CASSYNPDGRRRAFF. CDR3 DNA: TGTGCCAGCAGTTACAACCCCGACGGACGAAGAAGAGCTTTCTTT.

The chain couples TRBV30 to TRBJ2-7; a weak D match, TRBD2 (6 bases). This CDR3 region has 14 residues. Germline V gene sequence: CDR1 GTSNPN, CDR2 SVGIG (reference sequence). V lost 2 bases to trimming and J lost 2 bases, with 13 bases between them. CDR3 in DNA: TGTGCCTGGAGTACGCCTGCGGGGCCCTACGAGCAGTACTTC. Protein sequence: CAWSTPAGPYEQYF.

The CDR3 reads CASSLMSGRLYTGELFF. CDR3 in DNA: TGTGCCAGCAGCTTAATGTCCGGCCGGCTTTACACCGGGGAGCTGTTTTTT. The rearrangement links TRBV7-8 to TRBJ2-2, with D unresolved. V lost 2 bases, J lost 3 bases, and 16 bases lay in between. The germline CDR1 and CDR2 sequences are SGHVS and FQNEAQ. The CDR3 totals 17 residues.

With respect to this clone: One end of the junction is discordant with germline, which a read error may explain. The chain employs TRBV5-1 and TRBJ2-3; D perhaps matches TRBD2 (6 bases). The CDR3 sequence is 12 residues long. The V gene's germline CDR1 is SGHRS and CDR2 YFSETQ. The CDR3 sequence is CACSPGLYTQYF. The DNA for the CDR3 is TGCGCCTGCAGCCCGGGACTTTATACGCAGTATTTT. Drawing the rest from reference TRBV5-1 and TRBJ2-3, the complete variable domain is KAGVTQTPRYLIKTRGQQVTLSCSPISGHRSVSWYQQTPGQGLQFLFEYFSETQRNKGNFPGRFSGRQFSNSRSEMNVSTLELGDSALYLCACSPGLYTQYFGPGTRLTVL.

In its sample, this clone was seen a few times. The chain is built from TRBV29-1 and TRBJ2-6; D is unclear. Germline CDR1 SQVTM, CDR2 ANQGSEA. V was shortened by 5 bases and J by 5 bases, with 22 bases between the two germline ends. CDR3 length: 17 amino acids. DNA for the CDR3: TGCAGCGTTTCGATAAGTAGCATACAAAGTCGGGCCAACGTCCTGACTTTC. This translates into CSVSISSIQSRANVLTF.

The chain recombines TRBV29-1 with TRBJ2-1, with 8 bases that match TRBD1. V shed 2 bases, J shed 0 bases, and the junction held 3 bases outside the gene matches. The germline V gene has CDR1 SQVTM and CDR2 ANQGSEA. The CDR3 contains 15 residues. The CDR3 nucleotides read TGCAGCGTTGAAAGGGACAGGAGCTCCTACAATGAGCAGTTCTTC. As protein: CSVERDRSSYNEQFF.

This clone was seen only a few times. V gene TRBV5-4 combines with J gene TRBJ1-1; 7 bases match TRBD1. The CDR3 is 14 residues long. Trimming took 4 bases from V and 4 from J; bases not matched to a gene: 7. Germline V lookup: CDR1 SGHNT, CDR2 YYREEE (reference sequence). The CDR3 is CASSQKQGSTEAFF. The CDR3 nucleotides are TGTGCCAGCAGCCAAAAACAGGGGTCCACTGAAGCTTTCTTT.

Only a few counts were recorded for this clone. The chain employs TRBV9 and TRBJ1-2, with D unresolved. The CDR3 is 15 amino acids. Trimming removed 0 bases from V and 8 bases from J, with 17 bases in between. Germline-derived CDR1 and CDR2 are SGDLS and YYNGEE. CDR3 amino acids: CASSVGMRGPEGYTF. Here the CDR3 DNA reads TGTGCCAGCAGCGTAGGTATGAGAGGGCCCGAGGGCTACACCTTC.

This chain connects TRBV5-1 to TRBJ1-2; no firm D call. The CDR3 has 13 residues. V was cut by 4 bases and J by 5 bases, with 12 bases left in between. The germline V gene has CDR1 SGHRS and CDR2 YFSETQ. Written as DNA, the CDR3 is TGCGCCAGCAGCCCAGCCGTCAGGTATGGCTACACCTTC. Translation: CASSPAVRYGYTF.

In DNA form, the CDR3 reads TGTGCCAGTAGTATACAACGGGAAGGGCGGGGTGAGCAGTTCTTC. Translating gives CASSIQREGRGEQFF. The chain couples TRBV19 to TRBJ2-1, with D perhaps matching TRBD2 (6 bases). V lost 2 bases to trimming and J lost 9 bases, with 17 bases between them. The CDR3 totals 15 residues. CDR1 is LNHDA and CDR2 is SQIVND in the germline V gene (reference sequence).

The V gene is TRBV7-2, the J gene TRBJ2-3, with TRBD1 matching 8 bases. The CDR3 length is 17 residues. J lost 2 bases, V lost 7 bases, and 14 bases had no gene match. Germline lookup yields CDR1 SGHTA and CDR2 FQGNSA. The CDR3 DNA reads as TGTGCCAGCATCCCTGCCTTGGACAGGGTTCTCACAGATACGCAGTATTTT. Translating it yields CASIPALDRVLTDTQYF.

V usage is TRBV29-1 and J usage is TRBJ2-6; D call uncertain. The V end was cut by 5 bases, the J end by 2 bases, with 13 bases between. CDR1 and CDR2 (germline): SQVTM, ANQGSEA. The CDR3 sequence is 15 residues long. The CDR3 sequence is CSVKKGGTGANVLTF. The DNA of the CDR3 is TGCAGCGTTAAGAAGGGCGGAACTGGGGCCAACGTCCTGACTTTC. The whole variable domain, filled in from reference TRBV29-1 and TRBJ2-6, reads SAVISQKPSRDICQRGTSLTIQCQVDSQVTMMFWYRQQPGQSLTLIATANQGSEATYESGFVIDKFPISRPNLTFSTLTVSNMSPEDSSIYLCSVKKGGTGANVLTFGAGSRLTVL.

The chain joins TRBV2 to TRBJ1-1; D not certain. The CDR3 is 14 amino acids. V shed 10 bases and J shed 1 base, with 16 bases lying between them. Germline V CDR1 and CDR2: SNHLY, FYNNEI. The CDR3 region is CATGRDGPNTEAFF. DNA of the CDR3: TGTGCCACAGGTCGTGACGGACCGAACACTGAAGCTTTCTTT.

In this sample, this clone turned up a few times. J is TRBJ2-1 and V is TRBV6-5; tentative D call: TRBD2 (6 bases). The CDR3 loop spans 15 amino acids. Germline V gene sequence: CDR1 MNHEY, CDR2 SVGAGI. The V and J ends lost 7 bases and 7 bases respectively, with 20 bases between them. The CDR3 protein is CASTPPSVGSNEQFF. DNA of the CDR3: TGTGCCAGCACCCCCCCTAGCGTCGGATCGAATGAGCAGTTCTTC.

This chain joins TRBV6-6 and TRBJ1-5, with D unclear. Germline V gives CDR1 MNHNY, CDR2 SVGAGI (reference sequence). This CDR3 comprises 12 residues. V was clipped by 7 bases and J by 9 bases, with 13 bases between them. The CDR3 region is CASKSSDRPQHF. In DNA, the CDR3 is TGTGCCAGCAAGTCCTCAGACCGGCCCCAGCATTTT.

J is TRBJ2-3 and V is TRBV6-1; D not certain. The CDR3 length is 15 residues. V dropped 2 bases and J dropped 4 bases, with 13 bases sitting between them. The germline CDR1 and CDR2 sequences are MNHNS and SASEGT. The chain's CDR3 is CASSERPSVADTQYF. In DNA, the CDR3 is TGTGCCAGCAGTGAACGCCCTAGTGTGGCAGATACGCAGTATTTT.

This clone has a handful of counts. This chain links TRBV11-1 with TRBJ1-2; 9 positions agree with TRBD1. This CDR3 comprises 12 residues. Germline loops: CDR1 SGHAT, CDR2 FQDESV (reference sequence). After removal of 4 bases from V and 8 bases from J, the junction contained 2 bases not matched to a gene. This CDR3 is CASSWTGDGYTF. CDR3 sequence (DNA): TGTGCCAGCAGCTGGACAGGGGACGGCTACACCTTC.

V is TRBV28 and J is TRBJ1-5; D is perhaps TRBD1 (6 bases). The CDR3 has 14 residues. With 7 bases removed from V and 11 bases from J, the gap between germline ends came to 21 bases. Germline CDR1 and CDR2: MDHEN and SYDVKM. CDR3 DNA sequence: TGTGCCAGCACCCTGGCGGGGGCTGCGGGGACCCAGCATTTT. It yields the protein CASTLAGAAGTQHF.

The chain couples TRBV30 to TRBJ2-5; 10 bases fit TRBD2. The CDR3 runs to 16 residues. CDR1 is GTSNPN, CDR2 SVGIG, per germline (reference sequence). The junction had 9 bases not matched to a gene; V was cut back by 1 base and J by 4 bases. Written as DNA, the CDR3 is TGTGCCTGGAGTGGGGGACTAGCGCGTTATTCAGAGACCCAGTACTTC. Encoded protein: CAWSGGLARYSETQYF.